The T cell receptor (beta chain) described here comes from a study of regulatory T cells in long-lasting Graves disease. Construction of the TCR beta libraries employed iRepertoire HTBI primers in conjunction with Arm-PCR of CDR3 regions. TCRdb independently ran MiXCR on the multiplex PCR reads; one entry per CDR3 protein. The sample lists more than 300,000 distinct CDR3 sequences, roughly a fifth occurring once. The study, taken as a whole, reports: Reduced TCR diversity was observed in persistent Graves' patients versus newly diagnosed patients. With some 2,800 shared public clonotypes, persistent patients exceeded new patients, who shared more than 900.

Germline loops: CDR1 MGHRA, CDR2 YSYEKL. V was cut by 0 bases and J by 1 base, with 7 bases left in between. This CDR3 region has 15 residues. As concerns this clonotype: What it recognizes is unknown.

The time point is: persistent/refractory GD, antithyroid drugs over 5 years with positive TRAb. The TCR library used RNA extracted from PBMCs. This specimen was peripheral blood mononuclear cells (PBMCs), taken when the disease was refractory, from a patient treated with antithyroid drugs. The clonotype originates from a female donor with Graves disease. The chain employs TRBV4-1 and TRBJ1-3; unclear D gene. The CDR3 DNA sequence: TGCGCCAGCAGCCAAGACGTCGGATCTGGAAACACCATATATTTT. Protein: CASSQDVGSGNTIYF.